This record covers a single T cell receptor beta chain. The data are from a study of shared clonotypes between healthy human individuals. Here immunoSEQ multiplex PCR was the method, and the copy in TCRdb shows in-frame clones only, minus some. Of more than 2 million clones in the sample, 85% to 95% are singletons; the top ten hold 0.1% to 0.15%. The source material was naive CD4+ T cells sorted from blood. Subset described: CD45RA+ positively selected. This TCR was recovered from a man aged 18 to 30 in good health.

CDR3 DNA sequence: TGTGCCAGCAGCGTCCGGACAGCCTTCTACAATGAGCAGTTCTTC. Its translation: CASSVRTAFYNEQFF. This chain connects TRBV9 to TRBJ2-1, with D possibly being TRBD1 (6 bases). The V and J ends lost 2 bases and 3 bases respectively, with 12 bases between them. This CDR3 region has 15 residues. Looked up from germline, CDR1 is SGDLS and CDR2 is YYNGEE.